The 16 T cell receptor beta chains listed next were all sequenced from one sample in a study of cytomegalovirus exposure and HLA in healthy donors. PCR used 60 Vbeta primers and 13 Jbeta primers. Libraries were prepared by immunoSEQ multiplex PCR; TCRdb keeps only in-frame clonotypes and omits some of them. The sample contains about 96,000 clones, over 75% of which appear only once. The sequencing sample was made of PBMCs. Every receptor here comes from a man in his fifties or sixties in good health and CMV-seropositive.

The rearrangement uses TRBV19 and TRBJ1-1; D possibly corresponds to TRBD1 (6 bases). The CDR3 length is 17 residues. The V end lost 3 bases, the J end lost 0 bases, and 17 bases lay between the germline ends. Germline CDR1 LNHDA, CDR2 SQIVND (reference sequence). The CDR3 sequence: CASSISFAGQLNTEAFF. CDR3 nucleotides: TGTGCCAGTAGTATTTCCTTTGCAGGACAGCTGAACACTGAAGCTTTCTTT.

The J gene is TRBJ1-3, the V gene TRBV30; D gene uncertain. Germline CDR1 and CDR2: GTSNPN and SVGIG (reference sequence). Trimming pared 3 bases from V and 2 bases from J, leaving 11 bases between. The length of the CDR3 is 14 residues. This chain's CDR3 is CAWSPGSPGNTIYF. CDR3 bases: TGTGCCTGGAGCCCCGGTTCCCCTGGAAACACCATATATTTT.

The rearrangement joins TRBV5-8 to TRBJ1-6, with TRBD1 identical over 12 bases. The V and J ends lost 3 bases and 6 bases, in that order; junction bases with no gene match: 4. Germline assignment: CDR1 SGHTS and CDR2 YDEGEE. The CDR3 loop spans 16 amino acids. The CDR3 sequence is CASSWGQGAFNSPLHF. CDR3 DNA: TGTGCCAGCAGCTGGGGACAGGGGGCCTTTAATTCACCCCTCCACTTT.

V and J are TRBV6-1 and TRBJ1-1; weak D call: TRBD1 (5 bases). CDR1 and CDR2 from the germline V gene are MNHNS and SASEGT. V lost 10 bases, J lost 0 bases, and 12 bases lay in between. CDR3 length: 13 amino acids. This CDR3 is CAMGGIMNTEAFF. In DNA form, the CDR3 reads TGTGCCATGGGGGGGATTATGAACACTGAAGCTTTCTTT.

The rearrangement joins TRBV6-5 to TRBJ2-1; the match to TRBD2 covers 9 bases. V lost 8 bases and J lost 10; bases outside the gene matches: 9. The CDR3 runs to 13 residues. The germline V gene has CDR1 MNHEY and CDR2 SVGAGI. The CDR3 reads CASARGGGREQFF. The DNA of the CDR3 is TGTGCCAGCGCGCGCGGGGGGGGTAGGGAGCAGTTCTTC.

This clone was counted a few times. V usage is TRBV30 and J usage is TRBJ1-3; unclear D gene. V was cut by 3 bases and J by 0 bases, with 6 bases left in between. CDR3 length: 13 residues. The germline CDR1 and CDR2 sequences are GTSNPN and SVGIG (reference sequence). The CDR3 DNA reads TGTGCCTGGAGCTACGGCTCTGGAAACACCATATATTTT. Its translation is CAWSYGSGNTIYF.

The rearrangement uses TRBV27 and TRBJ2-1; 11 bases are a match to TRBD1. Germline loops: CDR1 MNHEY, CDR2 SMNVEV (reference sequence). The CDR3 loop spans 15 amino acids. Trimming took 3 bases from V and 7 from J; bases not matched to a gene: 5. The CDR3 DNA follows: TGTGCCAGCAGTTTGGACAGGGGGCGGGGGAATGAGCAGTTCTTC. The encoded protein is CASSLDRGRGNEQFF.

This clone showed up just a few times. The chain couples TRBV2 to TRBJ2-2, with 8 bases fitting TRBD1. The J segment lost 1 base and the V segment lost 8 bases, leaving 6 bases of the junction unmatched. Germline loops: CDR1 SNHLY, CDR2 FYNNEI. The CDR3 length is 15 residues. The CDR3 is CASQPGQGNTGELFF. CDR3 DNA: TGTGCCAGCCAACCTGGACAGGGGAACACCGGGGAGCTGTTTTTT.

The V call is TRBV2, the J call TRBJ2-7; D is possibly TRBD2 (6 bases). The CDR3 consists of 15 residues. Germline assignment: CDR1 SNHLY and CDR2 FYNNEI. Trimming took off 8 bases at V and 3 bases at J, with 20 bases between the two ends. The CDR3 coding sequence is TGTGCCAGCCGGGCTGGGTTGGAGGGGCTCTACGAGCAGTACTTC. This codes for CASRAGLEGLYEQYF.

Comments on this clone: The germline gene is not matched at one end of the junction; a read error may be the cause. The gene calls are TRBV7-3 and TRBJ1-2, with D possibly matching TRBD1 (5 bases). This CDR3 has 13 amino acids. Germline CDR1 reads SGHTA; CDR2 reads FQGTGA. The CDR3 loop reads CASSLGRAGGYPF. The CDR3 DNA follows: TGTGCCAGCAGCTTAGGCAGGGCAGGTGGCTACCCCTTC. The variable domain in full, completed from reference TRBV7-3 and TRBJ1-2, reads GAGVSQTPSNKVTEKGKYVELRCDPISGHTALYWYRQSLGQGPEFLIYFQGTGAADDSGLPNDRFFAVRPEGSVSTLKIQRTERGDSAVYLCASSLGRAGGYPFGSGTRLTVV.

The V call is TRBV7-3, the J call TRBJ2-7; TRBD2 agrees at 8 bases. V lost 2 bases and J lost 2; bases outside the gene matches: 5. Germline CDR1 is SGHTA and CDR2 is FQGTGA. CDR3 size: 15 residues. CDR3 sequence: CASSLGGGSPYEQYF. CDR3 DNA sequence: TGTGCCAGCAGCTTAGGCGGGGGGAGTCCCTACGAGCAGTACTTC.

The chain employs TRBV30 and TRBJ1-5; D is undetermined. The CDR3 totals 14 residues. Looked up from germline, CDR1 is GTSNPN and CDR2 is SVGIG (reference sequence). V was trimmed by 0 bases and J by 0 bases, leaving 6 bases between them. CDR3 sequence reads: CAWSVTDSNQPQHF. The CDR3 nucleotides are TGTGCCTGGAGTGTAACAGATAGCAATCAGCCCCAGCATTTT.

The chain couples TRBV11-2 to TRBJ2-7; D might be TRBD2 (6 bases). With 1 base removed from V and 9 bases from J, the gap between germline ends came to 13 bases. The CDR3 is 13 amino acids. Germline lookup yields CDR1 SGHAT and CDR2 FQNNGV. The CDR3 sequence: CASSLGREFGQYF. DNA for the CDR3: TGTGCCAGCAGCTTAGGACGGGAGTTTGGGCAGTACTTC. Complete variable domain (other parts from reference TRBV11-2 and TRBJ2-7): EAGVAQSPRYKIIEKRQSVAFWCNPISGHATLYWYQQILGQGPKLLIQFQNNGVVDDSQLPKDRFSAERLKGVDSTLKIQPAKLEDSAVYLCASSLGREFGQYFGPGTRLTVT.

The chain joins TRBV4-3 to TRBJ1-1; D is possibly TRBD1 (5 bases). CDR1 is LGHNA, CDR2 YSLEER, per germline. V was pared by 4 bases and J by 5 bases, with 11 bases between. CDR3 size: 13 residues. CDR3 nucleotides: TGCGCCAGCAGCCCGACGGGGGGGACTGAAGCTTTCTTT. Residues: CASSPTGGTEAFF.

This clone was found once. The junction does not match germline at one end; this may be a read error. CDR3 DNA: TGCGCCAGCAGCCAAGATCGACAGGGAGCTAACTATGGCTACCCCTTC. Encoded protein: CASSQDRQGANYGYPF. The chain employs TRBV4-3 and TRBJ1-2; 7 nucleotides align to TRBD1. The length of the CDR3 is 16 residues. Germline V CDR1 and CDR2: LGHNA, YSLEER.

CDR3 residues: CATQGTKGADTQYF. The CDR3 DNA follows: TGTGCCACCCAGGGGACTAAAGGGGCAGATACGCAGTATTTT. The chain combines TRBV30 with TRBJ2-3; a weak D match, TRBD2 (7 bases). The V gene's germline CDR1 is GTSNPN and CDR2 SVGIG (reference sequence). V shed 8 bases and J shed 4 bases, with 19 bases lying between them. The CDR3 covers 14 residues.